This T cell receptor (beta chain) derives from a study of identical twins. Each cDNA held unique molecular identifiers, and template switching gave it a universal primer site. TCRdb re-called the 5' RACE reads through MiXCR, storing one row per CDR3 protein. This table holds a few hundred thousand distinct CDR3 sequences, roughly 20% found once. The CDR3 runs to 13 residues. V dropped 2 bases and J dropped 5 bases, with 12 bases sitting between them. Germline assignment: CDR1 DFQATT and CDR2 SNEGSKA (reference sequence). This clonotype turned up a few times. Its matching antigen is unknown. Whole-study findings and limits: Abundant cord blood beta clonotypes carried fewer insertions; memory repertoires showed none. Model-predicted out-of-frame TCR alpha sharing fell below observed values in monozygotic twins.

The sequence derives from a man aged 45 to 65 in good health. The chain is built from TRBV20-1 and TRBJ2-5; no definite D call. The material sequenced was naive T cells sorted from blood. This CDR3 is CSARNPSKETQYF. The CDR3 nucleotides are TGCAGTGCTAGAAACCCAAGTAAGGAGACCCAGTACTTC.